The 10 T cell receptor beta chains reported below all come from one sample, sequenced in a study of T cell repertoires in cytomegalovirus infection. Their target antigens are unknown. In TCRdb, the reads were re-called with MiXCR into one record per CDR3 protein. The sample carries around 710,000 distinct CDR3 sequences, about 27% recorded once. The material sequenced was cultured CD8+ T cells from PBMCs, taken from culture after CMV antigen stimulation. Every receptor here comes from a human donor in good health (CMV status not recorded). Some clones in this sample may be carry-over from other donors' samples.

V and J are TRBV7-2 and TRBJ2-3; 7 positions agree with TRBD1. Losses at the gene ends were 5 bases for V and 5 bases for J; bases not matched to a gene: 16. This CDR3 has 17 residues. Germline V gives CDR1 SGHTA, CDR2 FQGNSA. CDR3 DNA: TGTGCCAGCAGCGTAGGTGTTGGGAAGGGGGCTTTAGATACGCAGTATTTT. It encodes CASSVGVGKGALDTQYF.

The table lists this clonotype with a few counts. The gene calls are TRBV4-1 and TRBJ2-4; possibly TRBD1 or TRBD2 for D (5 bases each). Trimming left V 0 bases short and J 6 bases short, with 12 bases between. This CDR3 contains 15 residues. Germline CDR1 and CDR2: MGHRA and YSYEKL. The CDR3 sequence: CASSQEGTTGNIQYF. The CDR3 nucleotides read TGCGCCAGCAGCCAAGAGGGGACGACGGGAAACATTCAGTACTTC.

There are a few counts of this clonotype. The rearrangement links TRBV20-1 to TRBJ2-7; D unresolved. The V gene lost 0 bases and the J gene lost 0 bases, with 6 bases spanning the gap. Germline V lookup: CDR1 DFQATT, CDR2 SNEGSKA (reference sequence). The CDR3 runs to 13 residues. For the CDR3, the DNA is TGCAGTGCTAGAGATCACGTCTCCTACGAGCAGTACTTC. This codes for CSARDHVSYEQYF.

V usage is TRBV5-6 and J usage is TRBJ2-7; unclear D gene. Germline V gene data show CDR1 as SGHDT and CDR2 as YYEEEE. V was shortened by 3 bases and J by 3 bases, with 13 bases between the two germline ends. This CDR3 region has 14 residues. The CDR3 DNA follows: TGTGCCAGCAGCTCCCGGGTATCGGGCTACGAGCAGTACTTC. Translation gives CASSSRVSGYEQYF. Together with reference TRBV5-6 and TRBJ2-7, the CDR3 gives the full variable domain: DAGVTQSPTHLIKTRGQQVTLRCSPKSGHDTVSWYQQALGQGPQFIFQYYEEEERQRGNFPDRFSGHQFPNYSSELNVNALLLGDSALYLCASSSRVSGYEQYFGPGTRLTVT.

This clonotype was seen at least ten times. CDR3 sequence reads: CASSYSPGSRGYTF. DNA of the CDR3: TGTGCCAGCAGTTACTCGCCAGGGTCGCGTGGCTACACCTTC. V is TRBV6-5 and J is TRBJ1-2; a possible D gene is TRBD1 (5 bases). Per germline, CDR1 MNHEY and CDR2 SVGAGI. The CDR3 covers 14 residues. The V end was cut by 0 bases, the J end by 7 bases, with 12 bases between.

This chain connects TRBV19 to TRBJ2-3; D tentatively fits TRBD1 or TRBD2 (6 bases each). The CDR3 runs to 15 residues. The V end lost 5 bases, the J end lost 3 bases, and 15 bases lay between the germline ends. CDR1 and CDR2 (germline): LNHDA, SQIVND (reference sequence). In DNA, the CDR3 is TGTGCCAGTAGTTTAGGACAGACTAGAACAGATACGCAGTATTTT. The encoded protein is CASSLGQTRTDTQYF. The full variable domain, with the rest looked up from reference TRBV19 and TRBJ2-3, is DGGITQSPKYLFRKEGQNVTLSCEQNLNHDAMYWYRQDPGQGLRLIYYSQIVNDFQKGDIAEGYSVSREKKESFPLTVTSAQKNPTAFYLCASSLGQTRTDTQYFGPGTRLTVL.

The J gene is TRBJ2-1, the V gene TRBV11-2; 10 positions agree with TRBD1. Germline V CDR1 and CDR2: SGHAT, FQNNGV. The CDR3 sequence is 17 residues long. With V trimmed by 4 bases and J by 4 bases, 10 bases remained unmatched. CDR3 DNA: TGTGCCAGCAGCTCCCGTACCGGGACAGGGGTATACAATGAGCAGTTCTTC. This encodes CASSSRTGTGVYNEQFF. Variable domain in full (rest from reference TRBV11-2 and TRBJ2-1): EAGVAQSPRYKIIEKRQSVAFWCNPISGHATLYWYQQILGQGPKLLIQFQNNGVVDDSQLPKDRFSAERLKGVDSTLKIQPAKLEDSAVYLCASSSRTGTGVYNEQFFGPGTRLTVL.

This clonotype was detected ten times or more. CDR3 sequence: CASSLERATEAFF. CDR3 nucleotide sequence: TGTGCCAGCAGCCTGGAGAGGGCCACTGAAGCTTTCTTT. This chain joins TRBV7-2 and TRBJ1-1; D call uncertain. V lost 5 bases to trimming and J lost 4 bases, with 11 bases between them. Per the germline V gene, CDR1 is SGHTA and CDR2 is FQGNSA. The CDR3 extends over 13 amino acids. Using reference TRBV7-2 and TRBJ1-1 for the parts outside the CDR3, the full variable domain is GAGVSQSPSNKVTEKGKDVELRCDPISGHTALYWYRQSLGQGLEFLIYFQGNSAPDKSGLPSDRFSAERTGGSVSTLTIQRTQQEDSAVYLCASSLERATEAFFGQGTRLTVV.

The J gene is TRBJ2-7, the V gene TRBV11-2; D may be TRBD2 (7 bases). The CDR3 is 13 residues long. Germline V gives CDR1 SGHAT, CDR2 FQNNGV. The ends were cut back, 7 bases at V and 4 bases at J, with 14 bases in the middle. The CDR3 DNA sequence: TGTGCCAGCACAAGGGGGGGGCTGTACGAGCAGTACTTC. It codes for CASTRGGLYEQYF.

This clonotype has just a few counts. V gene TRBV4-1 combines with J gene TRBJ2-2, with TRBD1 matching 7 bases. With 1 base clipped from V and 6 bases from J, the junction kept 5 bases outside the gene matches. CDR1 is MGHRA and CDR2 is YSYEKL in the germline V gene. CDR3 size: 15 residues. The CDR3 DNA follows: TGCGCCAGCAGCCAAGGCGACAGGGCCCCCGGGGAGCTGTTTTTT. It is translated as CASSQGDRAPGELFF.